The sequence of this T cell receptor (beta chain) was determined in a study of T-cell memory formation after mild COVID-19. About the research overall: TCR clustering was largely donor specific.

Study conclusions and caveats: Specificity for SARS-CoV-2 was not confirmed among the second-wave clones peaking on day 37.

This CDR3 region has 14 residues. Trimming removed 1 base from V and 3 bases from J, with 9 bases in between. Germline V CDR1 and CDR2: SEHNR, FQNEAQ (reference sequence). In the case of this clonotype: What it binds is unknown.

TCR alpha and TCR beta cDNA libraries carrying sample barcodes and UMIs came from 5'RACE with constant-segment primers. TCRdb itself ran the 5' RACE reads through MiXCR, one entry per CDR3 protein. This sample has 110,000 to 150,000 distinct CDR3 sequences; 13% to 15% occur once, and the top ten carry around 30%. Sequences were obtained from PBMCs or a T cell subset sorted from them (not recorded which). The gene calls are TRBV7-9 and TRBJ1-1; possibly TRBD1 for D (5 bases). This TCR derives from an adult woman who had mild COVID-19 (a few samples of this study predate the infection). Cell type and time point are not known. The CDR3 loop is CASSLGGWDTEAFF. The CDR3 nucleotides are TGTGCCAGCAGCTTAGGGGGCTGGGACACTGAAGCTTTCTTT.